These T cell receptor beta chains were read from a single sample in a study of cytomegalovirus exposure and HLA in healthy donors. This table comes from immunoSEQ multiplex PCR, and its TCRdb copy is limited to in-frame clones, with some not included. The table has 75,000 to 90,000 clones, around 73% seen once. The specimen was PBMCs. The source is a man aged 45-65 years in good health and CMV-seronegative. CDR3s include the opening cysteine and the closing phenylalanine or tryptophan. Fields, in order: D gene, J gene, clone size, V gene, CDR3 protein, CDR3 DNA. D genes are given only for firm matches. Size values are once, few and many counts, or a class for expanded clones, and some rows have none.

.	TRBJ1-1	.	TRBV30	CAWSRANTEAFF	TGTGCCTGGAGTAGAGCCAACACTGAAGCTTTCTTT
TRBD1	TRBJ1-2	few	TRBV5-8	CASSIYRGSGYTF	TGTGCCAGCAGCATTTACAGGGGAAGTGGCTACACCTTC
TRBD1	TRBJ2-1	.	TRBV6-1	CATRAGGAQFF	TGTGCCACCCGAGCAGGGGGCGCGCAGTTCTTC
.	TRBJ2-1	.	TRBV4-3	CASSQAPDYPNEQFF	TGCGCCAGCAGCCAAGCCCCGGACTACCCCAATGAGCAGTTCTTC
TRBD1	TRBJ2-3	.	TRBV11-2	CASSLDPGTGSTDTQYF	TGTGCCAGCAGCTTAGACCCCGGGACAGGGTCCACAGATACGCAGTATTTT
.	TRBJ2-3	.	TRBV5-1	CASNEKSSSSTDTQYF	TGCGCCAGCAACGAAAAGAGCTCCTCTAGCACAGATACGCAGTATTTT
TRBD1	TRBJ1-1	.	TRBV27	CASSLSDPTGGNTEAFF	TGTGCCAGCAGTTTATCGGACCCGACAGGGGGGAACACTGAAGCTTTCTTT
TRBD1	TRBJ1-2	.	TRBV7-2	CASSLARTGGGYTF	TGTGCCAGCAGCTTAGCTAGGACAGGAGGTGGCTACACCTTC
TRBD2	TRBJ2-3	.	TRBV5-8	CASSLASGGSTDTQYF	TGTGCCAGCAGCTTGGCTAGCGGGGGGTCCACAGATACGCAGTATTTT
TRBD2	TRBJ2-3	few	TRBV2	CASRLAGGGTDTQYF	TGTGCCAGCAGACTAGCGGGGGGAGGCACAGATACGCAGTATTTT
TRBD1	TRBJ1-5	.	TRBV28	CASSSLRQGSNQPQHF	TGTGCCAGCAGTTCGTTAAGACAGGGGAGCAATCAGCCCCAGCATTTT
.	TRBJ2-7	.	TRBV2	CASGLYEQYF	TGTGCCAGCGGGCTCTACGAGCAGTACTTC
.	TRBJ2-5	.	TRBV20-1	CSARVAETQYF	TGCAGTGCTAGAGTGGCCGAGACCCAGTACTTC
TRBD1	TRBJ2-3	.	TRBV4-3	CASSQGDRTSTDTQYF	TGCGCCAGCAGCCAAGGGGACAGAACTAGCACAGATACGCAGTATTTT
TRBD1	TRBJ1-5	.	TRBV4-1	CASSPQGAKDQPQHF	TGCGCCAGCAGCCCGCAGGGGGCTAAGGATCAGCCCCAGCATTTT
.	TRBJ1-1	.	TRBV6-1	CASSEAPKGGNTEAFF	TGTGCCAGCAGTGAAGCTCCGAAAGGGGGGAACACTGAAGCTTTCTTT
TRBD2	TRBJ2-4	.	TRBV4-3	CASSQDIAGGSIQYF	TGCGCCAGCAGCCAAGATATAGCGGGGGGAAGCATTCAGTACTTC